These 10 T cell receptor beta chains were sequenced from one sample in a study of shared clonotypes between healthy human individuals. The table came from immunoSEQ multiplex PCR; TCRdb's copy has only in-frame clones and leaves some out. The profile covers about 2 million clones, with around 95% appearing a single time and 0.13% taken by the ten largest. The sample consisted of naive CD4+ T cells sorted from blood. Subset specified: CD45RA+ positively selected. The source is a young man in good health.

The V and J genes are TRBV19 and TRBJ1-1, with TRBD1 matching over 7 bases. Germline V gives CDR1 LNHDA, CDR2 SQIVND (reference sequence). Losses at the gene ends were 0 bases for V and 8 bases for J; bases not matched to a gene: 6. The CDR3 contains 14 residues. CDR3: CASSIDRWGQEAFF. The CDR3 DNA follows: TGTGCCAGTAGTATAGATCGATGGGGACAGGAAGCTTTCTTT.

The chain is built from TRBV2 and TRBJ2-5; D is ambiguous. Germline lookup yields CDR1 SNHLY and CDR2 FYNNEI. The CDR3 spans 11 residues. V lost 5 bases and J 2 bases, leaving 3 bases between the germline ends. CDR3 protein: CASSKQETQYF. The CDR3 region has the DNA TGTGCCAGCAGTAAACAAGAGACCCAGTACTTC. Full variable domain (rest looked up from reference TRBV2 and TRBJ2-5): EPEVTQTPSHQVTQMGQEVILRCVPISNHLYFYWYRQILGQKVEFLVSFYNNEISEKSEIFDDQFSVERPDGSNFTLKIRSTKLEDSAMYFCASSKQETQYFGPGTRLLVL.

V gene TRBV19 combines with J gene TRBJ2-3; D gene ambiguous. V was cut by 3 bases and J by 5 bases, with 6 bases left in between. In germline, CDR1 is LNHDA, CDR2 SQIVND (reference sequence). The CDR3 consists of 12 residues. The CDR3 DNA is TGTGCCAGTAGTATGAAGGGAGATACGCAGTATTTT. It encodes CASSMKGDTQYF. The full variable domain, with the rest looked up from reference TRBV19 and TRBJ2-3, is DGGITQSPKYLFRKEGQNVTLSCEQNLNHDAMYWYRQDPGQGLRLIYYSQIVNDFQKGDIAEGYSVSREKKESFPLTVTSAQKNPTAFYLCASSMKGDTQYFGPGTRLTVL.

This clone showed up just once. The chain is built from TRBV2 and TRBJ2-7; 9 bases align to TRBD1. Germline lookup yields CDR1 SNHLY and CDR2 FYNNEI. The V gene end was trimmed by 6 bases and the J gene end by 2 bases; junction bases not matched to a gene: 2. The CDR3 spans 13 residues. CDR3 nucleotide sequence: TGTGCCAGCAGAGGGGACAGGGCCTACGAGCAGTACTTC. Translating gives CASRGDRAYEQYF.

A note on this clone: The same CDR3 arises from other DNA sequences in this sample as well. The chain combines TRBV7-2 with TRBJ2-2; D remains ambiguous. From germline, CDR1 is SGHTA and CDR2 FQGNSA. The CDR3 is 13 amino acids. V was cut by 2 bases and J by 1 base, with 2 bases left in between. CDR3 nucleotides: TGTGCCAGCAGCTTACGGAACACCGGGGAGCTGTTTTTT. This translates into CASSLRNTGELFF.

The chain has TRBV5-4 and TRBJ2-3; tentative D call: TRBD1 (6 bases). V was clipped by 3 bases and J by 0 bases, with 11 bases between them. Germline V gene data show CDR1 as SGHNT and CDR2 as YYREEE (reference sequence). The length of the CDR3 is 15 residues. The CDR3 DNA sequence: TGTGCCAGCAGCTCCGGACAGACAAGCACAGATACGCAGTATTTT. Amino acids: CASSSGQTSTDTQYF.

This clone was picked up one time. V usage is TRBV7-9 and J usage is TRBJ2-7, with 7 bases identical to TRBD1. V dropped 2 bases and J dropped 6; count of bases not matched to a gene: 4. There are 13 residues in the CDR3. Germline V gives CDR1 SEHNR, CDR2 FQNEAQ (reference sequence). The CDR3 DNA reads as TGTGCCAGCAGCTTAAAATCAGGGGGCGAGCAGTACTTC. It specifies CASSLKSGGEQYF.

On this clone: The sample holds other DNA sequences that translate to the same CDR3. The chain employs TRBV4-1 and TRBJ2-7, with D perhaps matching TRBD1 (6 bases). The CDR3 is 15 amino acids. Per the germline V gene, CDR1 is MGHRA and CDR2 is YSYEKL. Between the trimmed V and J ends, which lost 1 base and 0 bases, there was a span of 10 bases. DNA of the CDR3: TGCGCCAGCAGCCAAGTAGGACAGAGCTCCTACGAGCAGTACTTC. Translated, it gives CASSQVGQSSYEQYF.

The V gene is TRBV30, the J gene TRBJ2-7; 7 positions match TRBD2. The V segment lost 0 bases and the J segment 1 base; nucleotides outside the gene matches: 6. The CDR3 spans 15 residues. CDR1 GTSNPN and CDR2 SVGIG come from the germline V gene (reference sequence). The CDR3 nucleotides read TGTGCCTGGAGTGTATCCGGGGGAGGGTCCTACGAGCAGTACTTC. It codes for CAWSVSGGGSYEQYF.

CDR3 coding DNA: TGCGCCAGCAGCCAGACAGGGGAGAACTACAATGAGCAGTTCTTC. Translating gives CASSQTGENYNEQFF. The rearrangement links TRBV5-1 to TRBJ2-1, with TRBD1 matching over 8 bases. V shed 4 bases, J shed 3 bases, and the junction held 6 bases outside the gene matches. CDR1 is SGHRS, CDR2 YFSETQ, per germline. CDR3 length: 15 amino acids.